Listed below are T cell receptor beta chains from one sample, sequenced in a study of neurological immune-mediated disorders. Each CDR3 protein gets one entry after TCRdb re-called the 5' RACE reads with MiXCR. This table has 50,000 to 70,000 distinct CDR3 sequences, over 9.5% appearing once. The sequenced sample was PBMCs. The receptors originated from a woman aged 55-69 years with HTLV-1-associated myelopathy (HAM/TSP). The CDR3 runs from the conserved cysteine through the conserved F or W. Each record gives: J gene, D gene, clone size, V gene, CDR3 protein, CDR3 DNA. The D gene is left open where the match is weak. Not every row has a clone size; where given, it reads once, few, many or a size class.

J: TRBJ2-7
D: .
size: .
V: TRBV4-1
CDR3: CASSQGTIGIYEQYF
DNA: TGCGCCAGCAGCCAAGGGACTATCGGAATCTACGAGCAGTACTTC

J: TRBJ1-5
D: .
size: many
V: TRBV12-3/TRBV12-4
CDR3: CASRDRDKNQPQHF
DNA: TGTGCCAGCAGAGACCGGGACAAAAATCAGCCCCAGCATTTT

J: TRBJ2-3
D: .
size: many
V: TRBV25-1
CDR3: CASSEFRGLGADTQYF
DNA: TGTGCCAGCAGTGAATTTCGGGGATTGGGGGCAGATACGCAGTATTTT

J: TRBJ2-5
D: TRBD1
size: many
V: TRBV14
CDR3: CASSQVTGKRGTQYF
DNA: TGTGCCAGCAGCCAGGTGACAGGGAAAAGGGGGACCCAGTACTTC

J: TRBJ1-5
D: .
size: .
V: TRBV6-5
CDR3: CASSYSRSARNQPQHF
DNA: TGTGCCAGCAGTTACTCGCGGTCTGCCCGGAATCAGCCCCAGCATTTT

J: TRBJ2-3
D: TRBD2
size: many
V: TRBV27
CDR3: CASSSTRPRESPADTQYF
DNA: TGTGCCAGCAGTTCTACTAGACCGCGGGAGTCCCCTGCAGATACGCAGTATTTT

J: TRBJ1-1
D: .
size: many
V: TRBV7-9
CDR3: CASSLDRVVTEAFF
DNA: TGTGCCAGCAGCTTAGACAGGGTTGTGACTGAAGCTTTCTTT

J: TRBJ1-1
D: .
size: many
V: TRBV6-5
CDR3: CASSYEGVTEAFF
DNA: TGTGCCAGCAGTTACGAGGGGGTCACTGAAGCTTTCTTT

J: TRBJ2-1
D: .
size: many
V: TRBV4-1
CDR3: CASSRETGMHNEQFF
DNA: TGCGCCAGCAGCCGAGAAACGGGAATGCACAATGAGCAGTTCTTC

J: TRBJ2-1
D: .
size: many
V: TRBV9
CDR3: CASSEFGESYNEQFF
DNA: TGTGCCAGCAGCGAGTTTGGAGAATCCTACAATGAGCAGTTCTTC

J: TRBJ2-7
D: TRBD1
size: many
V: TRBV24-1
CDR3: CATLNRGNEQYF
DNA: TGTGCCACCTTGAACAGGGGCAACGAGCAGTACTTC

J: TRBJ2-7
D: TRBD1
size: many
V: TRBV25-1
CDR3: CASSVSPGQGDSYEQYF
DNA: TGTGCCAGCAGTGTGTCCCCGGGACAGGGCGACTCCTACGAGCAGTACTTC

J: TRBJ2-7
D: .
size: .
V: TRBV18
CDR3: CASSPLRDTYEQYF
DNA: TGTGCCAGCTCACCACTTAGGGACACCTACGAGCAGTACTTC

J: TRBJ1-1
D: .
size: .
V: TRBV18
CDR3: CASSPQGMQTEAFF
DNA: TGTGCCAGCTCACCTCAGGGGATGCAGACTGAAGCTTTCTTT

J: TRBJ1-1
D: .
size: many
V: TRBV12-3/TRBV12-4
CDR3: CASSLLKGLGTEAFF
DNA: TGTGCCAGCAGTTTATTAAAGGGTTTGGGCACTGAAGCTTTCTTT

J: TRBJ2-3
D: .
size: many
V: TRBV20-1
CDR3: CSGTTSTDTQYF
DNA: TGCAGTGGGACTACCAGCACAGATACGCAGTATTTT

J: TRBJ1-1
D: .
size: many
V: TRBV11-1
CDR3: CASSQPSLAATEAFF
DNA: TGTGCCAGCAGCCAACCCTCCCTAGCGGCCACTGAAGCTTTCTTT

J: TRBJ2-1
D: .
size: many
V: TRBV20-1
CDR3: CSAQSSRNEQFF
DNA: TGCAGTGCTCAATCTAGCCGCAATGAGCAGTTCTTC

J: TRBJ2-5
D: TRBD2
size: many
V: TRBV5-4
CDR3: CASSLSLADQETQYF
DNA: TGTGCCAGCAGCTTGTCCCTAGCGGACCAAGAGACCCAGTACTTC

J: TRBJ1-2
D: TRBD1
size: many
V: TRBV5-1
CDR3: CASREDRGGGYTF
DNA: TGCGCCAGCAGGGAAGACAGGGGTGGCGGCTACACCTTC

J: TRBJ2-1
D: TRBD1
size: .
V: TRBV5-1
CDR3: CDSSLYQGQVFF
DNA: TGCGACAGCAGCTTATATCAGGGACAGGTATTCTTC

J: TRBJ1-1
D: TRBD1
size: many
V: TRBV9
CDR3: CASSRGTATEAFF
DNA: TGTGCCAGCAGCAGAGGGACAGCCACTGAAGCTTTCTTT

J: TRBJ2-7
D: .
size: .
V: TRBV6-1
CDR3: CASSAGGNYEQYF
DNA: TGTGCCAGCAGTGCAGGAGGGAACTACGAGCAGTACTTC

J: TRBJ2-3
D: .
size: .
V: TRBV7-9
CDR3: CASSSEDRYTQYF
DNA: TGTGCCAGCAGCTCCGAGGATCGTTATACGCAGTATTTT

J: TRBJ2-2
D: .
size: .
V: TRBV5-1
CDR3: CASSLVGRPNIGELFF
DNA: TGCGCCAGTAGCTTGGTCGGCCGGCCCAACATCGGGGAGCTGTTTTTT

J: TRBJ2-5
D: .
size: many
V: TRBV7-7
CDR3: CASSPQQQGGETQYF
DNA: TGTGCTAGCAGCCCCCAACAACAGGGCGGGGAGACCCAGTACTTC

J: TRBJ2-5
D: .
size: many
V: TRBV7-2
CDR3: CASSLSETQYF
DNA: TGTGCCAGCAGCTTGTCAGAGACCCAGTACTTC

J: TRBJ1-5
D: .
size: many
V: TRBV3-1
CDR3: CASSQGGGNQPQHF
DNA: TGTGCCAGCAGCCAAGGAGGGGGAAATCAGCCCCAGCATTTT

J: TRBJ2-3
D: .
size: many
V: TRBV24-1
CDR3: CATSGDTDTQYF
DNA: TGTGCCACCAGTGGGGACACAGATACGCAGTATTTT

J: TRBJ2-1
D: .
size: many
V: TRBV5-5
CDR3: CASSLARDFYNEQFF
DNA: TGTGCCAGCAGCTTGGCTAGGGACTTCTACAATGAGCAGTTCTTC

J: TRBJ1-1
D: .
size: many
V: TRBV5-5
CDR3: CASSFWIEYTEAFF
DNA: TGTGCCAGCAGCTTCTGGATCGAGTACACTGAAGCTTTCTTT

J: TRBJ2-2
D: .
size: many
V: TRBV12-3/TRBV12-4
CDR3: CASSLRPGVVVGELFF
DNA: TGTGCCAGCAGTTTACGGCCGGGAGTTGTCGTCGGGGAGCTGTTTTTT

J: TRBJ1-5
D: .
size: many
V: TRBV25-1
CDR3: CASSELEKGHQPQHF
DNA: TGTGCCAGCAGTGAATTGGAAAAGGGCCATCAGCCCCAGCATTTT

J: TRBJ2-7
D: .
size: many
V: TRBV3-1
CDR3: CASSQDRLYEQYF
DNA: TGTGCCAGCAGCCAAGATCGGCTCTACGAGCAGTACTTC

J: TRBJ1-2
D: TRBD1
size: medium-sized
V: TRBV20-1
CDR3: CSARDRQGAGYYGYTF
DNA: TGCAGTGCTAGAGATCGACAGGGGGCTGGATACTATGGCTACACCTTC

J: TRBJ2-7
D: .
size: .
V: TRBV15
CDR3: CATSNFRLGGPTPLSYEQYF
DNA: TGTGCCACCAGCAATTTTCGGTTGGGCGGCCCAACCCCACTATCCTACGAGCAGTACTTC

J: TRBJ2-5
D: .
size: .
V: TRBV12-3/TRBV12-4
CDR3: CNSSFSLEETQYF
DNA: TGTAACAGCAGTTTTTCCCTTGAGGAGACCCAGTACTTC

J: TRBJ2-1
D: TRBD2
size: .
V: TRBV9
CDR3: CASSYSSGVAYEQFF
DNA: TGTGCCAGCAGCTACTCTAGCGGTGTCGCTTATGAGCAGTTCTTC

J: TRBJ2-7
D: .
size: many
V: TRBV9
CDR3: CASSPKVPPYEQYF
DNA: TGTGCCAGCAGCCCAAAGGTACCTCCCTACGAGCAGTACTTC

J: TRBJ2-1
D: TRBD2
size: many
V: TRBV11-2
CDR3: CASSRWTSGRGGSYNEQFF
DNA: TGTGCCAGCAGCCGGTGGACTAGCGGGAGGGGTGGGTCCTACAATGAGCAGTTCTTC

J: TRBJ2-7
D: TRBD2
size: many
V: TRBV5-1
CDR3: CASSTTSGSSYEQYF
DNA: TGCGCCAGCAGCACAACTAGCGGGAGCTCCTACGAGCAGTACTTC

J: TRBJ2-7
D: .
size: many
V: TRBV20-1
CDR3: CSARVTPAGYEQYF
DNA: TGCAGTGCTAGAGTAACCCCAGCGGGCTACGAGCAGTACTTC

J: TRBJ2-7
D: .
size: many
V: TRBV20-1
CDR3: CSATPSATAYEQYF
DNA: TGCAGTGCAACCCCTAGCGCCACCGCCTACGAGCAGTACTTC

J: TRBJ2-4
D: .
size: many
V: TRBV5-1
CDR3: CASSFADPGDIQYF
DNA: TGCGCCAGCAGCTTTGCGGACCCCGGGGACATTCAGTACTTC

J: TRBJ1-5
D: TRBD1
size: many
V: TRBV7-8
CDR3: CASSNKGQGDQPQHF
DNA: TGTGCCAGCAGCAACAAAGGACAGGGTGATCAGCCCCAGCATTTT